The rows below give T cell receptor beta chains drawn from one sample of a study of blood T cell repertoires in COVID-19. Libraries were prepared by immunoSEQ multiplex PCR; TCRdb keeps only in-frame clonotypes and omits some of them. The data show 200,000 or so clones, with under 90% seen just once and around 6.5% held by the top ten. Sample: peripheral blood. These receptors all stem from a man in his fifties or sixties who had recovered from COVID-19. Both conserved end residues are part of each CDR3. The order of the fields is D gene, V gene, J gene, clone size, CDR3 DNA, CDR3 protein. The D gene is left open where the match is weak. Not every row has a clone size; where given, it reads once, few, many or a size class.

d_call: NA; v_call: TRBV5-1; j_call: TRBJ2-2; clone_size: NA; cdr3_nt: TGCGCCAGCAGCCGGGGAACCGGGGAGCTGTTTTTT; cdr3_aa: CASSRGTGELFF
d_call: NA; v_call: TRBV15; j_call: TRBJ2-7; clone_size: NA; cdr3_nt: TGTGCCACCAGCTTCTACGATCGCCACGAGCAGTACTTC; cdr3_aa: CATSFYDRHEQYF
d_call: NA; v_call: TRBV3-1/TRBV3-2; j_call: TRBJ1-6; clone_size: NA; cdr3_nt: TGTGCCAGCAGCCAAGGGGCCTTTGGTTCACCCCTCCACTTT; cdr3_aa: CASSQGAFGSPLHF
d_call: TRBD1; v_call: TRBV2; j_call: TRBJ2-1; clone_size: NA; cdr3_nt: TGTGCCAGCACCACCCAGGGACAGGGGGGGAATGAGCAGTTCTTC; cdr3_aa: CASTTQGQGGNEQFF
d_call: TRBD1; v_call: TRBV19; j_call: TRBJ1-6; clone_size: NA; cdr3_nt: TGTGCCAGTAGTACCCAGACAGGGACGGGATCACCCCTCCACTTT; cdr3_aa: CASSTQTGTGSPLHF
d_call: TRBD1; v_call: TRBV7-8; j_call: TRBJ1-5; clone_size: NA; cdr3_nt: TGTGCCAGCAGCTATTGGACAGGGGGCAGTGATCAGCCCCAGCATTTT; cdr3_aa: CASSYWTGGSDQPQHF
d_call: NA; v_call: TRBV6-1; j_call: TRBJ2-2; clone_size: few; cdr3_nt: TGTGCCAGCAGTGAGCAGAGGTGGGACACCGGGGAGCTGTTTTTT; cdr3_aa: CASSEQRWDTGELFF
d_call: NA; v_call: TRBV4-3; j_call: TRBJ2-5; clone_size: NA; cdr3_nt: TGCGCCTCCGGACTTCGGTGGGGAGCCGGGGAGACCCAGTACTTC; cdr3_aa: CASGLRWGAGETQYF
d_call: TRBD2; v_call: TRBV11-2; j_call: TRBJ2-7; clone_size: NA; cdr3_nt: TGTGCCAGCAGCCGAACCGGACTAGCGAAGACCTACGAGCAGTACTTC; cdr3_aa: CASSRTGLAKTYEQYF
d_call: NA; v_call: TRBV27; j_call: TRBJ2-7; clone_size: once; cdr3_nt: TGTGCCAGCAGGGACAGCCCCCTAGAGCAGTACTTC; cdr3_aa: CASRDSPLEQYF
d_call: NA; v_call: TRBV18; j_call: TRBJ2-7; clone_size: NA; cdr3_nt: TGTGCCAGCTCGCAGGGTGGCTACGAGCAGTACTTC; cdr3_aa: CASSQGGYEQYF
d_call: NA; v_call: TRBV30; j_call: TRBJ1-5; clone_size: NA; cdr3_nt: TGTGCCTGGAGTGTAGGGGGGGGTAGGGAACGACAGCCCCAGCATTTT; cdr3_aa: CAWSVGGGRERQPQHF
d_call: NA; v_call: TRBV7-9; j_call: TRBJ2-5; clone_size: NA; cdr3_nt: TGTGCCAGCAGCCCCCGCGGCGCCCAAGAGACCCAGTACTTC; cdr3_aa: CASSPRGAQETQYF
d_call: TRBD1; v_call: TRBV6-5; j_call: TRBJ2-7; clone_size: NA; cdr3_nt: TGTGCCAGCAGTAATACAGGGGGCTACGAGCAGTACTTC; cdr3_aa: CASSNTGGYEQYF
d_call: NA; v_call: TRBV3-1/TRBV3-2; j_call: TRBJ2-2; clone_size: NA; cdr3_nt: TGTGCCAGCAGCCAAAGGGGCGGCGGGGCGAACACCGGGGAGCTGTTTTTT; cdr3_aa: CASSQRGGGANTGELFF
d_call: TRBD2; v_call: TRBV5-4; j_call: TRBJ2-3; clone_size: NA; cdr3_nt: TGTGCCAGCAGCTGGACTAGCGGGGGGGCCCCAGATACGCAGTATTTT; cdr3_aa: CASSWTSGGAPDTQYF
d_call: NA; v_call: TRBV5-1; j_call: TRBJ1-1; clone_size: few; cdr3_nt: TGCGCCAGCAGCCAGACAGCCATGAACACTGAAGCTTTCTTT; cdr3_aa: CASSQTAMNTEAFF
d_call: TRBD1; v_call: TRBV10-3; j_call: TRBJ1-3; clone_size: NA; cdr3_nt: TGTGCCATCAGACCTGGACAGGGGGCTTCTGGAAACACCATATATTTT; cdr3_aa: CAIRPGQGASGNTIYF